This T cell receptor beta chain was obtained from a study of blood T cell repertoires in COVID-19. As for the study in general: Nucleic acid was either cDNA or gDNA, and it came from T cells, B-cell-depleted T cells, or PBMCs.

CDR3 length: 14 amino acids. V lost 6 bases to trimming and J lost 2 bases; unmatched junction nucleotides: 4. CDR1 and CDR2 from the germline V gene are KGHSH and LQKENI. Assay used: immunoSEQ multiplex PCR; TCRdb lists only in-frame clones, some missing. The sample has some 400,000 clones; about 89% are singletons. A word on this clone: The sample carries other DNA sequences with the same CDR3.

The V gene is TRBV18, the J gene TRBJ1-5; 7 positions match TRBD1. The sequenced sample consisted of peripheral blood. The clonotype comes from a woman aged 60-70 years with COVID-19, enrolled during active disease. This CDR3 is CASSPTGGNQPQHF. In DNA, the CDR3 is TGTGCCAGCTCCCCAACAGGGGGCAATCAGCCCCAGCATTTT. The complete variable domain, with remaining parts taken from reference TRBV18 and TRBJ1-5, reads NAGVMQNPRHLVRRRGQEARLRCSPMKGHSHVYWYRQLPEEGLKFMVYLQKENIIDESGMPKERFSAEFPKEGPSILRIQQVVRGDSAAYFCASSPTGGNQPQHFGDGTRLSIL.